The T cell receptor beta chain described here comes from a study of blood T cells in healthy people across ages. This clonotype was recorded at least ten times. The CDR3 extends over 16 amino acids. V gave up 5 bases and J gave up 6 bases; unmatched junction bases: 13. CDR1 and CDR2 (germline): MNHNY, SVGAGI (reference sequence). Primed by a sample-barcoded 5' primer and a J-beta primer mix, a second PCR proceeded for roughly 7 to 12 cycles. TCRdb re-called the 5' RACE reads with MiXCR, one entry per CDR3 protein. The sample has some 800,000 distinct CDR3 sequences, around 45% seen once. J is TRBJ2-7 and V is TRBV6-6; 10 bases are shared with TRBD1. This TCR derives from a man in his fifties or sixties in good health. What was sequenced was blood. The CDR3 protein is CASSPSGRTGGVEQYF. The CDR3 coding sequence is TGTGCCAGCAGTCCTTCTGGTCGGACAGGGGGGGTCGAGCAGTACTTC.